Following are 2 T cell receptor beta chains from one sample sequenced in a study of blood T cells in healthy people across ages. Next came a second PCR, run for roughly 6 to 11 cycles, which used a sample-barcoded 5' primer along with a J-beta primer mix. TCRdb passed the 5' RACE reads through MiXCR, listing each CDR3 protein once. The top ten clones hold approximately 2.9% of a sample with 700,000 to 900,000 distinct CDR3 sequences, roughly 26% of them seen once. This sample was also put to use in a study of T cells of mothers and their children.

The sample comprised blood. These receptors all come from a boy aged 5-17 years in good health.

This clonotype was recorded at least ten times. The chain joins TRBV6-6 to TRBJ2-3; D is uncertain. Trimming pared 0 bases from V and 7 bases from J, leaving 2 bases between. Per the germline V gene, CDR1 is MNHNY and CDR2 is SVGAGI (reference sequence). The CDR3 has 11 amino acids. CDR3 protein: CASSYSNTQYF. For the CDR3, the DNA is TGTGCCAGCAGTTACTCAAATACGCAGTATTTT.

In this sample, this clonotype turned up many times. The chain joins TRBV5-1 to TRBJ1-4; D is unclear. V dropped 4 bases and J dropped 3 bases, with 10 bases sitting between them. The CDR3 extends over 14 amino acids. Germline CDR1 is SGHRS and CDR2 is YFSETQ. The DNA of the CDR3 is TGCGCCAGCAGCCTTCGGGAACCTAATGAAAAACTGTTTTTT. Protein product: CASSLREPNEKLFF.